This T cell receptor beta chain was sequenced during a study of Ad26.COV2.S vaccination and SARS-CoV-2 variants. Study-wide background: Donor allocation was to the COV1001 Ad26.COV2.S trial arm. Recipients of Ad26.COV2.S got it intramuscularly, once or twice 56 days apart.

As to treatment: 15 to 20 received Ad26.COV2.S at low or high dose, single or two shots; 5 received placebo; per-sample allocation not given. Samples came from day 63 after the first vaccine or placebo injection. Aged 18-55 years, donor was enrolled in Boston in about 2020. Its platform was an Ad26 vector, and its expressed antigen was Wuhan-strain SARS-CoV-2 spike. Profiling relied on immunoSEQ multiplex PCR, and the TCRdb table lists in-frame clones only, not all of them. The sample holds about 350,000 clones, approximately 90% seen once. Germline loops: CDR1 KGHSH, CDR2 LQKENI. Trimming removed 0 bases from V and 1 base from J, with 7 bases in between. There are 15 residues in the CDR3.

The TCR originated in a person aged 18-65 years who received the Ad26.COV2.S COVID-19 vaccine or a placebo. The chain carries TRBV18 and TRBJ1-5; D may be TRBD1 (5 bases). The starting material was peripheral blood, obtained in a trial of Ad26.COV2.S vaccine versus placebo. DNA of the CDR3: TGTGCCAGCTCACCACCAGGGGCAAGCAATCAGCCCCAGCATTTT. This sequence encodes CASSPPGASNQPQHF.